What follows are 19 T cell receptor beta chains derived from one specimen sequenced in a study of blood T cell repertoires in COVID-19. Sequencing was performed with immunoSEQ multiplex PCR; in TCRdb, only in-frame clones are kept and a portion is missing. Among some 70,000 clones, about 90% were seen once, and the ten largest hold approximately 16%. The sample was peripheral blood. These receptors were taken from a man aged 40-55 years with COVID-19, enrolled during active disease.

The CDR3 sequence: CASSPGTGLYEQYF. CDR3 nucleotide sequence: TGTGCCAGCAGCCCCGGGACAGGCCTCTACGAGCAGTACTTC. V usage is TRBV5-8 and J usage is TRBJ2-7; TRBD1 matches 8 bases. CDR3 length: 14 amino acids. J was trimmed by 3 bases and V by 4 bases; bases with no gene match: 6. Germline CDR1 is SGHTS and CDR2 is YDEGEE.

The rearrangement links TRBV6-2 or TRBV6-3 to TRBJ1-5, with unresolved D. The germline V gene encodes CDR1 MNHEY and CDR2 SVGEGT. Trimming took 5 bases from V and 4 from J, leaving 9 bases between them. The CDR3 has 13 amino acids. The CDR3 sequence is CASSLRNNQPQHF. CDR3 sequence (DNA): TGTGCCAGCAGTCTGAGGAATAATCAGCCCCAGCATTTT.

The rearrangement links TRBV5-6 to TRBJ2-1; tentatively, D is TRBD2 (6 bases). The germline CDR1 and CDR2 sequences are SGHDT and YYEEEE. This CDR3 comprises 17 residues. The ends were cut back, 4 bases at V and 4 bases at J, with 21 bases in the middle. CDR3 nucleotide sequence: TGTGCCAGCAGCACCCCCCGAGAGCGGGTGAGATACAATGAGCAGTTCTTC. Its translation: CASSTPRERVRYNEQFF.

This chain uses TRBV7-9 with TRBJ1-1, with D unresolved. This CDR3 is 11 amino acids long. Germline V gives CDR1 SEHNR, CDR2 FQNEAQ (reference sequence). V lost 4 bases to trimming and J lost 8 bases, with 8 bases between them. The CDR3 nucleotides are TGTGCCAGCAGCTCGACTTCGGAAGCTTTCTTT. Amino acid sequence: CASSSTSEAFF.

V is TRBV3-1 (or the pseudogene TRBV3-2) and J is TRBJ1-2; D might be TRBD1 (6 bases). The CDR3 is 16 amino acids. From germline, CDR1 is LGHDT and CDR2 YNNKEL (reference sequence). V lost 1 base and J lost 6, with 18 bases in between. The CDR3 here is CASSQVLRSAGDGYTF. The DNA for the CDR3 is TGTGCCAGCAGCCAAGTACTAAGGTCGGCAGGGGATGGCTACACCTTC.

The rearrangement links TRBV10-3 to TRBJ2-5; 9 nucleotides agree with TRBD2. The length of the CDR3 is 16 residues. V lost 0 bases, J lost 5 bases, and 7 bases stayed unmatched. Germline V CDR1 and CDR2: ENHRY, SYGVKD. The DNA for the CDR3 is TGTGCCATCAGTGAGTCATATAGCGGGGGCTTGGAGACCCAGTACTTC. It yields the protein CAISESYSGGLETQYF.

This rearrangement joins TRBV9 to TRBJ2-2; weak D call: TRBD1 (6 bases). V was clipped by 0 bases and J by 5 bases, with 8 bases between them. This CDR3 is built from 14 residues. Germline CDR1 SGDLS, CDR2 YYNGEE. CDR3 nucleotides: TGTGCCAGCAGCGTAGGTCAGGGGACCGGGGAGCTGTTTTTT. Translated, it gives CASSVGQGTGELFF. Using reference TRBV9 and TRBJ2-2 for the parts outside the CDR3, the full variable domain is DSGVTQTPKHLITATGQRVTLRCSPRSGDLSVYWYQQSLDQGLQFLIQYYNGEERAKGNILERFSAQQFPDLHSELNLSSLELGDSALYFCASSVGQGTGELFFGEGSRLTVL.

The V and J genes are TRBV5-4 and TRBJ1-6; D is unclear. The ends were cut back, 1 base at V and 8 bases at J, with 7 bases in the middle. Germline CDR1 and CDR2: SGHNT and YYREEE (reference sequence). The CDR3 is 13 amino acids. CDR3 in amino acids: CASSLRRDSPLHF. The CDR3 coding sequence is TGTGCCAGCAGCTTGAGGAGGGATTCACCCCTCCACTTT.

CDR3 amino acids: CASSLTGLAGGADTQYF. The DNA of the CDR3 is TGTGCCAGCAGCCTGACGGGACTAGCGGGGGGGGCAGATACGCAGTATTTT. This chain joins TRBV7-3 and TRBJ2-3, with TRBD2 matching over 16 bases. Germline values: CDR1 SGHTA, CDR2 FQGTGA. V lost 5 bases, J lost 4 bases, and 6 bases stayed unmatched. This CDR3 is built from 17 residues.

This clone was counted a few times. The J gene is TRBJ1-1, the V gene TRBV5-4, with no clear D. Germline CDR1 SGHNT, CDR2 YYREEE (reference sequence). V lost 3 bases, J lost 4 bases, and 4 bases lay in between. The CDR3 contains 11 residues. The CDR3 DNA is TGTGCCAGCAGCTCCTTCACTGAAGCTTTCTTT. Its protein product is CASSSFTEAFF.

The chain joins TRBV5-5 to TRBJ2-3; TRBD2 agrees at 13 bases. The CDR3 covers 16 residues. J was trimmed by 4 bases and V by 0 bases; bases with no gene match: 2. Looked up from germline, CDR1 is SGHKS and CDR2 is YYEKEE (reference sequence). This chain's CDR3 is CASSLGTSGGADTQYF. CDR3 bases: TGTGCCAGCAGCTTGGGTACTAGCGGGGGGGCAGATACGCAGTATTTT.

The gene calls are TRBV9 and TRBJ1-5; D unclear. The germline gives CDR1 SGDLS, CDR2 YYNGEE. This CDR3 region has 12 residues. The CDR3 loop is CAGAEWVQPQHF. In DNA form, the CDR3 reads TGTGCTGGCGCGGAGTGGGTTCAGCCCCAGCATTTT.

DNA for the CDR3: TGTGCCAGCTCATCTGGACAGGTCGGAAACACTGAAGCTTTCTTT. It is translated as CASSSGQVGNTEAFF. This rearrangement joins TRBV18 to TRBJ1-1; 7 bases map to TRBD1. This CDR3 spans 15 amino acids. Germline CDR1 reads KGHSH; CDR2 reads LQKENI. V lost 5 bases and J lost 2; bases outside the gene matches: 8.

The chain employs TRBV12-3 or TRBV12-4 and TRBJ1-2, with 9 bases aligning to TRBD1. The CDR3 loop spans 12 amino acids. After removal of 7 bases from V and 7 bases from J, the junction contained 4 bases not matched to a gene. The CDR3 bases are TGTGCCAGCACCCGGGACAGGGTTGGCTACACCTTC. Translating it yields CASTRDRVGYTF.

The rearrangement links TRBV11-3 to TRBJ2-7; D might be TRBD1 (5 bases). The germline V and J ends were trimmed by 5 bases and 4 bases, with 15 bases remaining between them. The CDR3 has 14 residues. The germline V gene encodes CDR1 SGHNT and CDR2 YENEEA. In DNA form, the CDR3 reads TGTGCCAGCAGCGTAAGACAAGACAGTTACGAGCAGTACTTC. Its protein product is CASSVRQDSYEQYF.

The V call is TRBV6-5, the J call TRBJ1-4; no clear D. The CDR3 length is 15 residues. The V gene's germline CDR1 is MNHEY and CDR2 SVGAGI. V was pared by 6 bases and J by 0 bases, with 11 bases between. CDR3 region: CASSLEGATNEKLFF. The DNA of the CDR3 is TGTGCCAGCAGCCTCGAGGGAGCAACTAATGAAAAACTGTTTTTT.

The V gene is TRBV7-9, the J gene TRBJ1-5; unclear D gene. CDR1 SEHNR and CDR2 FQNEAQ come from the germline V gene (reference sequence). CDR3 length: 13 amino acids. Trimming took off 2 bases at V and 8 bases at J, with 10 bases between the two ends. The CDR3 is CASSLLGVEPQHF. CDR3 coding DNA: TGTGCCAGCAGCTTACTGGGAGTTGAGCCCCAGCATTTT.

The chain couples TRBV6-5 to TRBJ1-2; TRBD1 matches 10 bases. Germline assignment: CDR1 MNHEY and CDR2 SVGAGI. V lost 5 bases and J lost 8; bases outside the gene matches: 8. CDR3 length: 14 amino acids. CDR3 nucleotide sequence: TGTGCCAGCAGTCTGGACAGGGGGTCGCGGGGCTACACCTTC. Translating gives CASSLDRGSRGYTF.

The V call is TRBV7-2, the J call TRBJ1-5, with D tentatively TRBD1 (5 bases). The CDR3 totals 16 residues. Trimming pared 5 bases from V and 0 bases from J, leaving 14 bases between. CDR1 is SGHTA, CDR2 FQGNSA, per germline. For the CDR3, the DNA is TGTGCCAGCAGCCTGGCGGGGGGATTTAGCAATCAGCCCCAGCATTTT. Encoded protein: CASSLAGGFSNQPQHF. Supplemented by reference TRBV7-2 and TRBJ1-5, the full variable domain reads GAGVSQSPSNKVTEKGKDVELRCDPISGHTALYWYRQSLGQGLEFLIYFQGNSAPDKSGLPSDRFSAERTGGSVSTLTIQRTQQEDSAVYLCASSLAGGFSNQPQHFGDGTRLSIL.